One and the same sample provided the 20 T cell receptor beta chains below, sequenced in a study of T cell responses to AZD1222 COVID-19 vaccine. The repertoire was sequenced with immunoSEQ multiplex PCR; TCRdb's copy has only in-frame clones and lacks some. Of some 200,000 clones listed, 93% are singletons. Sequenced here: peripheral blood, sampled on day 0 of MenACWY control vaccination. Receptor source: an adult in good health.

V gene TRBV7-9 combines with J gene TRBJ1-4; unclear D gene. V lost 1 base and J 6 bases, leaving 12 bases between the germline ends. Per the germline V gene, CDR1 is SEHNR and CDR2 is FQNEAQ (reference sequence). The CDR3 length is 15 residues. DNA of the CDR3: TGTGCCAGCAGCTTAGGCTGGCGGCAGGATGAAAAACTGTTTTTT. Translation gives CASSLGWRQDEKLFF.

This chain connects TRBV7-8 to TRBJ1-2; possibly TRBD1 for D (5 bases). The CDR3 spans 15 residues. Germline V gene sequence: CDR1 SGHVS, CDR2 FQNEAQ. The V end was cut by 1 base, the J end by 3 bases, with 12 bases between. CDR3 bases: TGTGCCAGCAGCTTAGTGGGGACCCCCGACTATGGCTACACCTTC. This translates into CASSLVGTPDYGYTF.

The rearrangement uses TRBV11-2 and TRBJ1-1; 7 nucleotides match TRBD1. There are 14 residues in the CDR3. Germline assignment: CDR1 SGHAT and CDR2 FQNNGV. V was pared by 2 bases and J by 7 bases, with 7 bases of the junction left unmatched. The CDR3 spells CASSLPLGTVEAFF. DNA of the CDR3: TGTGCCAGCAGCTTACCGCTCGGGACAGTTGAAGCTTTCTTT.

The chain uses TRBV2 and TRBJ2-7; D is undetermined. The CDR3 contains 15 residues. V was trimmed by 3 bases and J by 3 bases, leaving 15 bases between them. Germline V gene data show CDR1 as SNHLY and CDR2 as FYNNEI. CDR3 sequence (DNA): TGTGCCAGCAGTGATGATCGCCGGGTAAACTACGAGCAGTACTTC. This codes for CASSDDRRVNYEQYF.

J is TRBJ2-7 and V is TRBV3-1 (or the pseudogene TRBV3-2); either TRBD1 or TRBD2 may supply D (7 bases each). The V gene lost 5 bases and the J gene lost 7 bases, with 18 bases spanning the gap. In germline, CDR1 is LGHDT, CDR2 YNNKEL (reference sequence). The CDR3 extends over 14 amino acids. CDR3 loop: CASSESGTQGEQYF. Here the CDR3 DNA reads TGTGCCAGCAGCGAGAGCGGGACACAGGGGGAGCAGTACTTC.

Details on this clone: Compared with germline, one end of the junction differs, possibly owing to a read error. The CDR3 nucleotides read TGCGGGACAGGGAGAGGGGCCCGGTCAGTTGAAGCTTTCTTT. It translates to CGTGRGARSVEAFF. V and J are TRBV19 and TRBJ1-1; 9 positions agree with TRBD1. The V gene's germline CDR1 is LNHDA and CDR2 SQIVND (reference sequence). The CDR3 is made up of 14 amino acids.

This rearrangement joins TRBV3-1 (or the pseudogene TRBV3-2) to TRBJ1-1; weak D call: TRBD1 (6 bases). CDR3 length: 14 amino acids. Between the trimmed V and J ends, which lost 0 bases and 11 bases, there was a span of 16 bases. Germline-derived CDR1 and CDR2 are LGHDT and YNNKEL (reference sequence). CDR3 amino acids: CASSQEPQGPGAFF. The CDR3 nucleotides are TGTGCCAGCAGCCAAGAACCCCAGGGGCCGGGCGCTTTCTTT.

The chain has TRBV27 and TRBJ1-4; D unresolved. CDR1 is MNHEY and CDR2 is SMNVEV in the germline V gene (reference sequence). The CDR3 extends over 13 amino acids. V lost 4 bases and J lost 4, with 7 bases in between. The CDR3 sequence: CASSSAVNEKLFF. The DNA of the CDR3 is TGTGCCAGCAGTTCGGCTGTTAATGAAAAACTGTTTTTT.

The chain couples TRBV28 to TRBJ1-5; unclear D gene. This CDR3 contains 12 residues. Per germline, CDR1 MDHEN and CDR2 SYDVKM. Deletions cut 5 bases from V and 9 bases from J, with 11 bases between. The CDR3 coding sequence is TGTGCCAGCAGTACCGTTAAGAGGCCCCAGCATTTT. Its protein product is CASSTVKRPQHF.

This clone appeared once. The chain employs TRBV24-1 and TRBJ1-2; 7 nucleotides line up with TRBD1. The CDR3 extends over 14 amino acids. V lost 3 bases and J lost 2; bases outside the gene matches: 2. The germline V gene has CDR1 KGHDR and CDR2 SFDVKD. The CDR3 sequence is CATSDRGQNYGYTF. CDR3 nucleotides: TGTGCCACCAGTGATCGGGGACAGAACTATGGCTACACCTTC.

V gene TRBV6-6 combines with J gene TRBJ1-2; D not resolved. The V and J ends lost 0 bases and 3 bases respectively, with 5 bases between them. This CDR3 has 13 amino acids. CDR1 and CDR2 from the germline V gene are MNHNY and SVGAGI (reference sequence). The CDR3 DNA is TGTGCCAGCAGTTACTCGATCTACTATGGCTACACCTTC. Translating it yields CASSYSIYYGYTF.

The chain recombines TRBV15 with TRBJ2-3, with D uncertain. The CDR3 runs to 13 residues. Germline CDR1 reads LNHNV; CDR2 reads YYDKDF (reference sequence). Deletions cut 0 bases from V and 6 bases from J, with 7 bases between. CDR3 coding DNA: TGTGCCACCAGCAGAGATACCGTCGATACGCAGTATTTT. This translates into CATSRDTVDTQYF.

The CDR3 region is CASSLDRNRGTYNSPLHF. The CDR3 DNA reads TGTGCCAGCAGCTTAGACCGGAACAGGGGGACCTATAATTCACCCCTCCACTTT. The genes are TRBV11-2 and TRBJ1-6; 8 bases match TRBD1. Germline V lookup: CDR1 SGHAT, CDR2 FQNNGV. This CDR3 comprises 18 residues. V trimming: 0 bases; J trimming: 2 bases; junction bases outside the gene matches: 6.

This clone was picked up one time. This chain connects TRBV5-1 to TRBJ1-2, with 7 bases identical to TRBD1. CDR3 length: 17 amino acids. The germline V gene encodes CDR1 SGHRS and CDR2 YFSETQ. J was trimmed by 0 bases and V by 1 base; bases with no gene match: 9. The CDR3 DNA sequence: TGCGCCAGCAGCTTGAGGGGGCCGACTCGAACTAACTATGGCTACACCTTC. Amino acids: CASSLRGPTRTNYGYTF.

This chain links TRBV7-6 with TRBJ1-2, with D maybe TRBD1 (6 bases). The CDR3 spans 16 residues. Trimming shortened V by 3 bases and J by 0 bases, and 14 bases separated the two germline ends. Germline V gene lookup returns CDR1 SGHVS and CDR2 FNYEAQ. This CDR3 is CASSLLGQLANYGYTF. The CDR3 DNA reads TGTGCCAGCAGCTTGCTAGGACAGTTAGCTAACTATGGCTACACCTTC. Full variable domain (outside the CDR3, taken from reference TRBV7-6 and TRBJ1-2): GAGVSQSPRYKVTKRGQDVALRCDPISGHVSLYWYRQALGQGPEFLTYFNYEAQQDKSGLPNDRFSAERPEGSISTLTIQRTEQRDSAMYRCASSLLGQLANYGYTFGSGTRLTVV.

The chain couples TRBV19 to TRBJ1-1, with 7 bases identical to TRBD1. With V trimmed by 6 bases and J by 1 base, 5 bases remained unmatched. This CDR3 is 14 amino acids long. Germline CDR1 LNHDA, CDR2 SQIVND (reference sequence). CDR3 in amino acids: CASRGDRPNTEAFF. CDR3 DNA: TGTGCCAGTAGAGGGGACAGACCGAACACTGAAGCTTTCTTT.

J is TRBJ2-3 and V is TRBV30; D gene uncertain. The CDR3 contains 12 residues. V was cut by 2 bases and J by 1 base, with 4 bases left in between. From germline, CDR1 is GTSNPN and CDR2 SVGIG (reference sequence). The CDR3 sequence: CAWSRGTDTQYF. As DNA, the CDR3 is TGTGCCTGGAGTCGGGGCACAGATACGCAGTATTTT.

The gene calls are TRBV30 and TRBJ1-1; D is possibly TRBD1 (6 bases). In germline, CDR1 is GTSNPN, CDR2 SVGIG (reference sequence). Trimming cost V 0 bases and J 4 bases, with 12 bases left between them. The CDR3 consists of 14 residues. In DNA, the CDR3 is TGTGCCTGGAGTGTAGGGGGGGGTGTCACTGAAGCTTTCTTT. Translated: CAWSVGGGVTEAFF. The full variable domain, completed using reference TRBV30 and TRBJ1-1, is SQTIHQWPATLVQPVGSPLSLECTVEGTSNPNLYWYRQAAGRGLQLLFYSVGIGQISSEVPQNLSASRPQDRQFILSSKKLLLSDSGFYLCAWSVGGGVTEAFFGQGTRLTVV.

The rearrangement uses TRBV28 and TRBJ2-7, with TRBD2 matching over 9 bases. This CDR3 has 15 amino acids. CDR1 and CDR2 (germline): MDHEN, SYDVKM. V trimming: 8 bases; J trimming: 1 base; junction bases outside the gene matches: 9. In DNA form, the CDR3 reads TGTGCCAGCTACCCCTCGGCGGGGGGGTCCTACGAGCAGTACTTC. It encodes CASYPSAGGSYEQYF.

The chain is built from TRBV6-5 and TRBJ1-3; TRBD1 aligns across 10 bases. This CDR3 is built from 15 residues. Germline V lookup: CDR1 MNHEY, CDR2 SVGAGI. The J segment lost 4 bases and the V segment lost 4 bases, leaving 4 bases of the junction unmatched. The DNA for the CDR3 is TGTGCCAGCAGTTTAGACAGGGGGCTCGGAAACACCATATATTTT. This sequence encodes CASSLDRGLGNTIYF.